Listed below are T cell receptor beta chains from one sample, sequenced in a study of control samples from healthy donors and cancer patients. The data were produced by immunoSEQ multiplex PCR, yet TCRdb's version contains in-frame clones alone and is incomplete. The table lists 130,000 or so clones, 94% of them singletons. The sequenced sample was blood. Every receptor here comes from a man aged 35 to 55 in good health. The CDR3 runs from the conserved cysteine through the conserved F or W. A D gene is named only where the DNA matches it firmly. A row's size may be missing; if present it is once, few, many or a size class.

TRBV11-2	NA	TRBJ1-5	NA	TGTGCCAGCAGCTTATCTCCTAATAGCAATCAGCCCCAGCATTTT	CASSLSPNSNQPQHF
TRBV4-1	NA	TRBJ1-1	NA	TGCGCCAGCAGCCAAGCGTCAGGGCGTACCATGAACACTGAAGCTTTCTTT	CASSQASGRTMNTEAFF
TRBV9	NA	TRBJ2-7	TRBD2	TGTGCCAGCAGTGGAGAGGGGGCTAGCGGGAGGGTTTACGAGCAGTACTTC	CASSGEGASGRVYEQYF
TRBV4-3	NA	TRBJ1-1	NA	TGCGCCAGCAGCCATATCAAAGCGAACACTGAAGCTTTCTTT	CASSHIKANTEAFF
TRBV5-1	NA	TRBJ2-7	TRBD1	TGCGCCAGCAGCTTGGGGGACAGGGTCCGCTACGAGCAGTACTTC	CASSLGDRVRYEQYF
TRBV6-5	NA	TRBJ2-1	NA	TGTGCCAGCAAGAGGGATAGCTCCTACAATGAGCAGTTCTTC	CASKRDSSYNEQFF
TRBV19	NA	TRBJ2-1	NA	TGTGCCAGTAGTAACAAGCGGGCCACCTACAATGAGCAGTTCTTC	CASSNKRATYNEQFF
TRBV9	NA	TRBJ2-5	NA	TGTGCCAGCAGCGCCCCTGGGGTGGAGACCCAGTACTTC	CASSAPGVETQYF
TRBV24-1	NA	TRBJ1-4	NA	TGTGCCACCAGTGATGCCCGGGTCGAAAATGAAAAACTGTTTTTT	CATSDARVENEKLFF
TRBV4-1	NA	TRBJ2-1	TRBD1	TGCGCCAGCAGCCACCTCGGGACAGGGGAAAGTGAGCAGTTCTTC	CASSHLGTGESEQFF
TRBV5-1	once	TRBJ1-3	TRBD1	TGCGCCAGCAGCTCGACAGGGAATGGAAACACCATATATTTT	CASSSTGNGNTIYF
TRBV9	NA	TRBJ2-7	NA	TGTGCCAGCAGCCCAAGTGGGGCGGTACCCACCTACGAGCAGTACTTC	CASSPSGAVPTYEQYF
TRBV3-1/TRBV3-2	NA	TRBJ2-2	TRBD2	TGTGCCAGCAGCCGGGTGAGGCTAGCGGGGGGCTCCCTGAACACCGGGGAGCTGTTTTTT	CASSRVRLAGGSLNTGELFF
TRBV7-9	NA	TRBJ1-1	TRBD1	TGTGCCAGCAGCTTAGGGGCAGGGGGGATGAACACTGAAGCTTTCTTT	CASSLGAGGMNTEAFF
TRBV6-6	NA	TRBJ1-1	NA	TGTGCCAGCAGCTACCGGGACACCGAAGCTTTCTTT	CASSYRDTEAFF
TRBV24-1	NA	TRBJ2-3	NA	TGTGCCACCAGTGATTCCACTTCTATGGGTACGCAGTATTTT	CATSDSTSMGTQYF
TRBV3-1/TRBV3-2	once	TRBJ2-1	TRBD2	TGTGCCAGCAGCCAAGGGACTAGCGGGGGGGCCTACAATGAGCAGTTCTTC	CASSQGTSGGAYNEQFF
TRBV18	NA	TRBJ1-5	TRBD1	TGTGCCAGCTCACCGACCGGGACAGGGGATTCCCAGCATTTT	CASSPTGTGDSQHF
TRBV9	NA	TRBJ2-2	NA	TGTGCCAGCAGCCTCCCGGGCGGGGAGCTGTTTTTT	CASSLPGGELFF
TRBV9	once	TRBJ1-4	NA	TGTGCCAGCAGCGTGGAGGGGCGTAAGGGGAATGAAAAACTGTTTTTT	CASSVEGRKGNEKLFF
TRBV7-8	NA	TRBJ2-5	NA	TGTGCCAGCAGCCCTAACGCTGGCGATGGGGAGACCCAGTACTTC	CASSPNAGDGETQYF
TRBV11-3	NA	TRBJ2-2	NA	TGTGCCAGCAGCTTTGCACCGTCAGGCACCGGGGAGCTGTTTTTT	CASSFAPSGTGELFF
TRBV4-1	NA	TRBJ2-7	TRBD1	TGCGCCAGCAGCCCATGGACAGGGGTTAACAACGAGCAGTACTTC	CASSPWTGVNNEQYF
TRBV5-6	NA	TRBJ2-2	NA	TGTGCCAGCAGCCCCGATTACACCGGGGAGCTGTTTTTT	CASSPDYTGELFF
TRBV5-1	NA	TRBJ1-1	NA	TGCGCCAGCAGCCTGTCCCGGGGGCCGAACACTGAAGCTTTCTTT	CASSLSRGPNTEAFF
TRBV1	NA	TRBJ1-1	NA	TGCACCAGCAGCCATCCTAGGACACCGAACACTGAAGCTTTCTTT	CTSSHPRTPNTEAFF
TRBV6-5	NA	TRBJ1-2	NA	TGTGCCAGCAGGGTCCAGTTGGGCTACACCTTC	CASRVQLGYTF
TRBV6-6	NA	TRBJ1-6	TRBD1	TGTGCCAGCAGACCCCCCCGGGACAGCACTAATTCACCCCTCCACTTT	CASRPPRDSTNSPLHF
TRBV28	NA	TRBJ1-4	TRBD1	TGTGCCAGCTCTACCCCCGGGACAGGGGAAGAAAAACTGTTTTTT	CASSTPGTGEEKLFF
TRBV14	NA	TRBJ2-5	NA	TGTGCCAGCAGCCACATTGCGGACACCGTAAGAGAGACCCAGTACTTC	CASSHIADTVRETQYF
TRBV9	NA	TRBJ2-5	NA	TGTGCCAGCAGCCAAACGGAAGGGACCCAGTACTTC	CASSQTEGTQYF
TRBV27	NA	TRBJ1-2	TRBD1	TGTGCCAGCAGCCAGACAGGGGTTGACGTCTATGGCTACACCTTC	CASSQTGVDVYGYTF
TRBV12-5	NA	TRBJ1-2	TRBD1	TGTGCTAGTGGTTTTGGCCCCCGAACAGGGGTCTATGGCTACACCTTC	CASGFGPRTGVYGYTF
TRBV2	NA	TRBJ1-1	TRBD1	TGTGCCAGCAGTGGACAGGGGGAAACTGAAGCTTTCTTT	CASSGQGETEAFF
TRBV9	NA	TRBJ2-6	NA	TGTGCCAGCAGCGGGAGGGATTCTGGGGCCAACGTCCTGACTTTC	CASSGRDSGANVLTF
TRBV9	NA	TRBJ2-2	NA	TGTGCCAGCAGCGTCGGGGTGAACACCGGGGAGCTGTTTTTT	CASSVGVNTGELFF
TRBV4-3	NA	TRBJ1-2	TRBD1	TGCGCCAGCAGCCGGAGGGACAGGGGAATCTATGGCTACACCTTC	CASSRRDRGIYGYTF
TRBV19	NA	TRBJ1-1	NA	TGTGCCAGTAGTACACAGGGTGGGACTGAAGCTTTCTTT	CASSTQGGTEAFF
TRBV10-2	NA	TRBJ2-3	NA	TGCGCCAGCAGTGATACCGGTCGCACAGATACGCAGTATTTT	CASSDTGRTDTQYF
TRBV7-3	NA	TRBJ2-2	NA	TGTGCCAGCAGCTCATCTAGCGGAGGGGGGAACACCGGGGAGCTGTTTTTT	CASSSSSGGGNTGELFF
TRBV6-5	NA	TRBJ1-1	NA	TGTGCCAGCAGTTACCTGACGGGGAACACTGAAGCTTTCTTT	CASSYLTGNTEAFF
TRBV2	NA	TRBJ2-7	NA	TGTGCCAGCAGTGCCGGGACCGCCGCAGAGCAGTACTTC	CASSAGTAAEQYF
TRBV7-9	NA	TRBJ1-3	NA	TGTGCCAGCAGCTTGAGGTTCTCTGGAAACACCATATATTTT	CASSLRFSGNTIYF
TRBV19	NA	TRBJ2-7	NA	TGTGCCAGTAGTAAACAGGGTGTGGACGAGCAGTACTTC	CASSKQGVDEQYF